The following is a T cell receptor (beta chain) sequence with its context. Its antigen is as yet unknown. A much larger clone lies one base from this, so it may be a read error. Three rounds of nested PCR, following a modified ARM-PCR protocol, produced the TCRbeta library. TCRdb redid the calling of the multiplex PCR reads with MiXCR, one entry per CDR3 protein. Counted here are roughly 120,000 distinct CDR3 sequences, roughly three fifths occurring once; the ten biggest clones make up roughly 20%. The sample originates from a study of tumor and adjacent non-tumor tissue in lung cancer. Whole-study findings and limits: Patients with more diverse tumor TCRs had worse survival.

RNA was extracted from bulk tissue without any cell sorting. This non-tumor lung sample came from over 3 cm beyond the tumor edge. CDR1 and CDR2 (germline): WSHSY, SAAADI. The ends were cut back, 2 bases at V and 4 bases at J, with 17 bases in the middle. This CDR3 spans 16 amino acids. Sequencing input: distant non-tumor lung tissue. The TCR originated in a man aged 60-69 years with non-small cell lung cancer. This chain connects TRBV10-2 to TRBJ2-5; D might be TRBD1 (6 bases). CDR3 DNA sequence: TGCGCCAGCAGTGAGAGGGACAAGGGGCGCCCAGAGACCCAGTACTTC. It translates to CASSERDKGRPETQYF.